The source of this T cell receptor beta chain is a study of cytomegalovirus exposure and HLA in healthy donors (TCRdb year 2017). A note on the overall study: According to an earlier analysis of a few hundred of the donors, some 180 million T cells yielded 120 million or so unique TCR beta sequences and less than 300 Gb of sequence data. An early release covering some 640 HLA-typed donors comprised about 290 gigabases of sequencing data and roughly 85 million unique TCR sequences. Of the approximately 400 genotyped donors, less than 90% were placed in the genetic ancestry cluster associated with self-reported Caucasian donors. The aim of the study was to test whether cataloging public T cell receptors could identify signatures of past pathogen exposure. The study profiled the T cell repertoires of under 850 subjects by immunosequencing and related them to cytomegalovirus serostatus. Besides the first cohort of roughly 640 subjects, a separate validation cohort made up of 120 different subjects was used. High-throughput TCR immunosequencing, statistical association of individual TCRs with disease status, and machine learning were combined to predict cytomegalovirus infection status. In a later analysis, previously published TCR beta repertoires from several hundred donors were re-analyzed and high-resolution HLA genotyping was added so that TCR occurrence patterns could be studied. Rather than using new phenotypic data, the later analysis identified candidate immune exposures from TCR beta sequences and from how often those sequences occurred across donors. An earlier analysis of 587 of the donors used high-throughput TCR beta sequencing to judge whether each TCR beta V gene segment behaved as functional or pseudogenic. Donor age, sex, ethnicity and CMV serostatus were collected together with the repertoire data. Genome-wide SNP genotypes for about 65% of the roughly 670 donors were used in a later genetic analysis, which treated that subset as a discovery cohort. All discovery cohort repertoires had been generated using a single sequencing platform. Both class I and class II loci were covered by HLA typing, at four-digit resolution. Typing coverage varied by locus: 629-630 donors for A, B, C, DRB1 and DQB1; 500 to 550 for DQA1; about 590 for DPA1; fewer than 480 for DPB1. Four to six DR-DQ haplotypes were handled as single units for association and clustering, since linkage in the cohort was strong. Among a few hundred genotyped donors of the cohort, an average of around 240,000 unique TCR beta nucleotide sequences were sequenced per donor, roughly 18% of them non-productive. What the work shows at the level of the full study, not this receptor alone: In vitro tests confirmed that a few of the cytomegalovirus-associated TCR beta chains recognize cytomegalovirus antigens. In a later analysis, the rate of TCR association differed among HLA loci, with DRB1 alleles having the most associated TCRs and HLA-C alleles having the fewest. A further reported finding was that TCR beta sequences accurately predicted the HLA-A and HLA-B alleles for most subjects in the first cohort. The only immune exposure information available for the cohort was CMV serostatus. Most CMV-associated TCR beta chains appeared to be HLA-restricted in a later analysis, and the HLA associations seemed to be driven largely by CMV exposure. Cytomegalovirus status was reported to be diagnosed by the classifier with high specificity and sensitivity in both the original and validation cohorts. Assigning TCR associations to individual alleles was difficult when HLA alleles, especially DR and DQ, strongly co-occurred. Linkage disequilibrium might explain the correlated functional status among segregating V segments, but an unknown experimental factor could not be excluded. In a later analysis, HLA-associated TCR beta chains showed more clonal expansion and lower generation probabilities than non-associated chains that were equally common. A later genetic analysis associated a missense DCLRE1C variant with V-gene and J-gene trimming of TCR beta chains, and an independent cohort replicated the association. Compared with the approximately 670-donor mean, donors in an Asian-associated ancestry cluster had fewer N-insertions in productive TCRs, according to a later genetic analysis. Seventeen rarely observed V segments, including chromosome 9 orphons, were excluded from the earlier analysis of a few hundred of the donors because counts were too low. A cluster of highly shared sequence variants was judged likely to represent a technical artifact of the sequencing pipeline. In a later analysis, some 18,000 TCR beta sequences were associated with specific HLA alleles at a false discovery rate of 0.05. Because some donors lacked HLA typing at each locus, the association tests relied only on the typed subset. In the study, roughly 160 TCR beta chains were listed as associated with cytomegalovirus. The authors suggested that the approach could potentially be generalized to other disease states and immunological phenotypes. While some public TCRs were present in many individuals, most TCR sequences turned up only very rarely across donors. Some IMGT-functional V segments, including TRBV6-2 and TRBV6-3, could not be told apart with the 87-base-pair reads, so those segments were excluded. Sequencing depth was assumed to be roughly uniform across donors in the presence/absence analyses, though that assumption may not hold. In an earlier analysis of under 600 of the donors, most TCR beta V segments were observed in productive rearrangements about 90% or about 30% of the time, broadly matching IMGT annotations. This cohort had only TCR beta chains sequenced, and the lack of alpha or paired-chain data limited which features could be detected. A later analysis reported that several top co-occurrence clusters appeared linked to parvovirus B19, influenza, CMV and Epstein-Barr virus.

The cohort comprised approximately 700 healthy bone marrow donors. All cohort members were sampled while nominally healthy, although unrecorded immune exposures were likely present. The donor tested CMV seronegative and was one of the 352 seronegative cohort members. A peripheral blood sample was provided by each donor, and peripheral blood mononuclear cells were used for TCR beta sequencing. Genomic DNA was extracted from the blood cell samples with the Qiagen DNeasy Blood Extraction Kit. To prepare the library, the immunoSEQ multiplex PCR assay was applied. For the multiplex PCR, a mixture combining 60 forward primers for TCR Vbeta segments and 13 reverse primers for TCR Jbeta segments was used. The CDR3 region of rearranged TCR beta genes was amplified from genomic DNA by a multiplex PCR assay. The Illumina HiSeq System was used to sequence the amplified TCR beta libraries as 87-base-pair reads. On the study's bioinformatics: In a later analysis, 77 million or so unique TCR beta chains were counted across the 500 to 700 repertoires, and around 10 million of these chains were shared by at least two donors. Raw reads were error-corrected and collapsed into unique sequences by a nearest-neighbor algorithm in which closely related sequences were merged to remove PCR and sequencing errors. CDR3 sequences were aligned to IMGT reference sequences to assign V, D and J gene segments. For a sequence to be retained, a match of at least six nucleotides to both a V gene segment and a J gene segment was required. Rearrangements were called productive when the CDR3 lacked stop codons and stayed in frame with V and J; all others were non-productive. CDR3 was defined by IMGT convention, running from the second conserved V-encoded cysteine to the conserved J-encoded phenylalanine. The earlier analysis of approximately 500 of the donors excluded sequences that lacked an unambiguous match to a single V gene segment. An earlier analysis of a few hundred of the donors called V segments functional above 56.7% productive rearrangements and segregating when the between-donor standard deviation exceeded 5%. A statistical classification framework was developed to diagnose cytomegalovirus status using the catalog of TCR beta chain sequences. In a later analysis, TCR nucleotide sequences were compared against IMGT/GENE-DB human TR gene sequences so that V and J genes could be assigned. In a later analysis, CDR3 sequences and most-parsimonious VDJ recombination scenarios were assigned using the TCRdist pipeline. In a later analysis, each TCR beta chain was defined by its CDR3 amino acid sequence together with its V-gene family, and reads lacking a unique V-gene family were excluded. In a later analysis, around 600 highly shared, low-generation-probability nucleotide sequences were removed to address suspected cross-contamination and a sequencing artifact. In a later analysis, a clonal expansion index for each public chain was calculated from normalized within-repertoire ranks of inferred template counts. Generation probabilities in a later analysis came from a VDJ recombination model fitted to out-of-frame rearrangements, and those results were checked against IGoR. In a later analysis, hypergeometric tests were used to score TCR-TCR, TCR-HLA and TCR-CMV co-occurrence, with a repertoire-size bias correction applied to TCR pairs. To estimate false discovery rates, a later analysis permuted the HLA or CMV assignments 20 times. In a later analysis, co-occurring TCRs were grouped using DBSCAN, and TCRdist sequence similarity was added for clustering within HLA-allele-positive subsets. Co-occurrence clustering excluded repertoires with fewer than 30,000 or more than 120,000 public chains, plus five with anomalous nucleotide sharing. Imported from immuneACCESS, the table was reduced by TCRdb to in-frame sequences with V and J called. These copies leave out some clones; in studies compared against another copy, an unresolved V gene accounts for under half, and the cause of the remainder is not known. That table furnishes V, J and clone size, whereas the DNA furnished D and trimming. This sample comprises under 200,000 clones, around 77% of them detected only once. The ten most abundant clones make up approximately 2.5% of the sample.

Its CDR3 holds 18 amino acids, cysteine through phenylalanine. The kept DNA is CDR3 alone, 54 bases in frame from the first base. Compared with germline, V lacks 0 bases and J lacks 1 base; bases without a gene match: 4. CDR1 and CDR2 are drawn from the germline V gene (reference sequence): LNHNV, YYDKDF. In regard to this clone: The target of this receptor is not known. The sample holds no much larger clone one base away, and base qualities are not on file.

The chain joins TRBV15 to TRBJ2-6; 9 bases in the junction line up with TRBD1. The sequencing input was PBMCs. The source is a man aged 60-69 years in good health and CMV-seronegative. This receptor carries the CDR3 CATSRDGQGFSGANVLTF. The bases read TGTGCCACCAGCAGAGACGGACAGGGGTTTTCTGGGGCCAACGTCCTGACTTTC.